This T cell receptor (beta chain) is from a study of T cell responses to AZD1222 COVID-19 vaccine. Germline V gene lookup returns CDR1 LNHDA and CDR2 SQIVND (reference sequence). V gave up 5 bases and J gave up 0 bases, with 7 bases separating them. This CDR3 contains 13 residues. The method was immunoSEQ multiplex PCR; TCRdb's version includes in-frame clones alone and lacks a portion of them. The sample shows over 85,000 clones, about 87% of them seen only once. The source is an adult in good health. The sample here was peripheral blood, taken on day 0 of AZD1222 vaccination. The rearrangement uses TRBV19 and TRBJ1-1; unclear D gene. CDR3 in amino acids: CASSHGMNTEAFF. The CDR3 DNA reads TGTGCCAGTAGTCACGGCATGAACACTGAAGCTTTCTTT.